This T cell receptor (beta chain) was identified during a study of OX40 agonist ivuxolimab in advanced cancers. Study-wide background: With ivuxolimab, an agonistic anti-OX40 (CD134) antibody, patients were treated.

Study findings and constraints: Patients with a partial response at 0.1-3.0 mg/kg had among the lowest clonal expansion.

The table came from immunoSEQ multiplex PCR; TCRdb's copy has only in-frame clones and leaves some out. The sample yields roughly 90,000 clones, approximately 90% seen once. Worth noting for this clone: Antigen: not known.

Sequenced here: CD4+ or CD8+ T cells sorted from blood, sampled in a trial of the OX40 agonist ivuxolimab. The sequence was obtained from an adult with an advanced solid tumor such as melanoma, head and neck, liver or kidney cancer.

The DNA of the CDR3 is TGCGCCAGCAGCGTGACTAGCGGGGGATACAATGAGCAGTTCTTC. Encoded protein: CASSVTSGGYNEQFF. The chain carries TRBV5-1 and TRBJ2-1; 12 bases are a match to TRBD2. V trimming: 4 bases; J trimming: 4 bases; junction bases outside the gene matches: 3. The CDR3 is made up of 15 amino acids. Germline V gene sequence: CDR1 SGHRS, CDR2 YFSETQ.